These 9 T cell receptor beta chains came from one sample sequenced in a study of siplizumab effects on memory and regulatory T cells. Measured with immunoSEQ multiplex PCR; TCRdb has only the in-frame clones, and not every one. Altogether about 82,000 clones are present, around 90% being singletons, with the ten largest covering approximately 1.5%. The sequenced sample consisted of Tregs sorted from blood. All receptors come from a human donor in good health.

The V and J genes are TRBV4-2 and TRBJ2-1; 8 nucleotides align to TRBD2. V lost 1 base, J lost 2 bases, and 1 base stayed unmatched. Germline values: CDR1 LGHNA, CDR2 YNFKEQ. CDR3 size: 15 residues. The CDR3 reads CASSQAGGAYNEQFF. CDR3 bases: TGTGCCAGCAGCCAAGCCGGGGGGGCCTACAATGAGCAGTTCTTC.

The V call is TRBV18, the J call TRBJ1-6; D might be TRBD1 (5 bases). V lost 3 bases, J lost 0 bases, and 12 bases lay in between. This CDR3 has 17 residues. Germline values: CDR1 KGHSH, CDR2 LQKENI. In DNA form, the CDR3 reads TGTGCCAGCTCACCGGGAGGGGTCAACTCCTATAATTCACCCCTCCACTTT. Encoded protein: CASSPGGVNSYNSPLHF. Together with reference TRBV18 and TRBJ1-6, the CDR3 gives the full variable domain: NAGVMQNPRHLVRRRGQEARLRCSPMKGHSHVYWYRQLPEEGLKFMVYLQKENIIDESGMPKERFSAEFPKEGPSILRIQQVVRGDSAAYFCASSPGGVNSYNSPLHFGNGTRLTVT.

CDR3 bases: TGCGCCAGCAGCTTGGGGCAGCCTCTCTACGAGCAGTACTTC. It yields the protein CASSLGQPLYEQYF. V and J are TRBV5-1 and TRBJ2-7; D unresolved. This CDR3 is 14 amino acids long. V was trimmed by 0 bases and J by 3 bases, leaving 10 bases between them. CDR1 and CDR2 (germline): SGHRS, YFSETQ.

V gene TRBV7-2 combines with J gene TRBJ2-2; D is uncertain. The germline CDR1 and CDR2 sequences are SGHTA and FQGNSA. The germline V and J ends were trimmed by 0 bases and 4 bases, with 3 bases remaining between them. CDR3 size: 13 residues. This CDR3 reads CASSLAGTGELFF. The CDR3 DNA reads as TGTGCCAGCAGCTTAGCAGGCACCGGGGAGCTGTTTTTT.

There are a few counts of this clone. The chain carries TRBV5-4 and TRBJ1-6, with 7 bases aligning to TRBD1. Per the germline V gene, CDR1 is SGHNT and CDR2 is YYREEE (reference sequence). The CDR3 length is 13 residues. V gave up 4 bases and J gave up 8 bases; unmatched junction bases: 3. CDR3 residues: CASSDDRDSPLHF. CDR3 DNA sequence: TGTGCCAGCAGCGACGACAGGGATTCACCCCTCCACTTT.

The rearrangement joins TRBV19 to TRBJ1-1; D is perhaps TRBD1 (5 bases). Germline CDR1 reads LNHDA; CDR2 reads SQIVND (reference sequence). V shed 3 bases and J shed 10 bases, with 6 bases lying between them. The CDR3 is made up of 10 amino acids. CDR3 nucleotide sequence: TGTGCCAGTAGTATGGGGGTAGCTTTCTTT. Its translation is CASSMGVAFF.

The V and J genes are TRBV10-3 and TRBJ2-1; 7 nucleotides line up with TRBD2. The CDR3 loop spans 14 amino acids. Trimming removed 4 bases from V and 10 bases from J; junction bases left unmatched: 10. Germline V lookup: CDR1 ENHRY, CDR2 SYGVKD. CDR3 coding DNA: TGTGCCATCAGTGGTACTAGCGACCTGGGGGAGCAGTTCTTC. This codes for CAISGTSDLGEQFF.

The rearrangement joins TRBV30 to TRBJ1-4, with 8 bases aligning to TRBD1. The germline gives CDR1 GTSNPN, CDR2 SVGIG (reference sequence). The CDR3 has 14 amino acids. V trimming: 3 bases; J trimming: 11 bases; junction bases outside the gene matches: 11. In DNA, the CDR3 is TGTGCCTGGAGGCCACAGGGGGAGGGTCGGAAACTGTTTTTT. This codes for CAWRPQGEGRKLFF. Filled out from reference TRBV30 and TRBJ1-4, the complete variable domain reads SQTIHQWPATLVQPVGSPLSLECTVEGTSNPNLYWYRQAAGRGLQLLFYSVGIGQISSEVPQNLSASRPQDRQFILSSKKLLLSDSGFYLCAWRPQGEGRKLFFGSGTQLSVL.

The V call is TRBV19, the J call TRBJ1-3; no clear D gene. CDR1 LNHDA and CDR2 SQIVND come from the germline V gene (reference sequence). This CDR3 comprises 15 residues. Trimming pared 4 bases from V and 4 bases from J, leaving 14 bases between. CDR3 in amino acids: CASSTIPARGNTIYF. The CDR3 DNA follows: TGTGCCAGTAGTACTATTCCGGCCCGAGGAAACACCATATATTTT.